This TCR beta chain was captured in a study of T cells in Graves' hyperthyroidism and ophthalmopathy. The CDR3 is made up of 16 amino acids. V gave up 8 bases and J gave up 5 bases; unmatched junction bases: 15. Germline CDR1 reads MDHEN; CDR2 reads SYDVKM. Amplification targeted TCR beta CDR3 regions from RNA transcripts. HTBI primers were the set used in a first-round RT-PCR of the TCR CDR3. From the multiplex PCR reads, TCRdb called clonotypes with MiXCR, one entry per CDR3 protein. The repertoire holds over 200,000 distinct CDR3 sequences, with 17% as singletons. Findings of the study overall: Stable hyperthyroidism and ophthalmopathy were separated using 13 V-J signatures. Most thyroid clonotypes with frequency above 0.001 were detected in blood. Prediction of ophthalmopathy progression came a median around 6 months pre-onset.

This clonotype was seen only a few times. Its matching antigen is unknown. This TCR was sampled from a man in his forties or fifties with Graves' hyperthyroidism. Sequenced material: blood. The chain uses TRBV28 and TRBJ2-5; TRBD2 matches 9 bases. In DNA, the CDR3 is TGTGCCAGCTGGGGGTCTAGCGGGACAATTGGGGAGACCCAGTACTTC. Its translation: CASWGSSGTIGETQYF. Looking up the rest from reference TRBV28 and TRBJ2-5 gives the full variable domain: DVKVTQSSRYLVKRTGEKVFLECVQDMDHENMFWYRQDPGLGLRLIYFSYDVKMKEKGDIPEGYSVSREKKERFSLILESASTNQTSMYLCASWGSSGTIGETQYFGPGTRLLVL.